This T cell receptor beta chain originates from a study of blood T cell repertoires in COVID-19 (TCRdb year 2020). For context, the study as a whole: Collaborator samples came from the United States, Italy and Spain and covered acute and convalescent phases of COVID-19. The repertoires were released in a freely available public database intended as a resource for research on the immune response to SARS-CoV-2. The dataset comprised deeply sampled blood TCRbeta repertoires from subjects exposed to, actively infected with, or recovered from COVID-19. A de-identified subject ID, COVID-19 status, age in years and sex were almost always included in the sample metadata. Where available, HLA class I and class II types were taken from metadata supplied by the sample provider and were not determined by assay-based typing. Samples were obtained from the ongoing ImmuneRACE study (first 160 participants) and from about 1,300 subjects provided by 6 global collaborators. The prospective study material was composed of cDNA or gDNA derived from T cells, B-cell-depleted T cells, or PBMCs.

TCRbeta CDR3 regions were amplified from genomic DNA by means of the immunoSEQ Assay, a bias-controlled multiplex PCR. The published analysis was carried out like this. The number of nucleated cells in each sample was estimated by amplification of reference gene primers within the assay. To quantify the absolute abundance of each unique TCRbeta CDR3 rearrangement, sequence reads were collapsed and filtered. For each sample, productive Simpson clonality was calculated as the square root of Simpson's diversity index across productive rearrangements. In its TCRdb copy, this immuneACCESS table keeps in-frame sequences only and misses some clones. Where compared with another copy, unresolved V genes explain less than half of these, and the others have no known cause. V and J calls and clone size come straight from that table; D and trimming were deduced from the DNA. For this sample there are roughly 140,000 clones; roughly 87% appear just once. The ten most abundant clones make up 1.5% to 2% of the sample.

What the work shows at the level of the full study, not this receptor alone: Clinical and demographic metadata were provided uncurated, with the amount varying by source and participant.

The collaborating institutions used their own protocols to collect whole blood in K2EDTA tubes. For TCRbeta analysis, collaborator samples were shipped as frozen whole blood, as isolated PBMCs, or as DNA extracted from either sample type. The CDR3 runs 15 residues from the cysteine to the phenylalanine. The read is trimmed to its CDR3 DNA, 45 bases read in frame from base 1. Compared with germline, V lacks 4 bases and J lacks 7 bases; bases without a gene match: 10. From the germline V gene, CDR1 is SGHRS and CDR2 is YFSETQ. This clone was seen just once. Its target antigen remains unknown. No much larger clonotype is one base removed from it; base qualities were not supplied.

The specimen sequenced was peripheral blood. Here the chain combines TRBV5-1 and TRBJ2-2; TRBD2 matches 7 bases in the middle. The receptor comes from a man between 65 and 85 years old with acute or convalescent COVID-19. The nucleotide sequence is given as TGCGCCAGCAGCGCCGGGGGGATATCAGGCGGGGAGCTGTTTTTT. Its protein product is CASSAGGISGGELFF.